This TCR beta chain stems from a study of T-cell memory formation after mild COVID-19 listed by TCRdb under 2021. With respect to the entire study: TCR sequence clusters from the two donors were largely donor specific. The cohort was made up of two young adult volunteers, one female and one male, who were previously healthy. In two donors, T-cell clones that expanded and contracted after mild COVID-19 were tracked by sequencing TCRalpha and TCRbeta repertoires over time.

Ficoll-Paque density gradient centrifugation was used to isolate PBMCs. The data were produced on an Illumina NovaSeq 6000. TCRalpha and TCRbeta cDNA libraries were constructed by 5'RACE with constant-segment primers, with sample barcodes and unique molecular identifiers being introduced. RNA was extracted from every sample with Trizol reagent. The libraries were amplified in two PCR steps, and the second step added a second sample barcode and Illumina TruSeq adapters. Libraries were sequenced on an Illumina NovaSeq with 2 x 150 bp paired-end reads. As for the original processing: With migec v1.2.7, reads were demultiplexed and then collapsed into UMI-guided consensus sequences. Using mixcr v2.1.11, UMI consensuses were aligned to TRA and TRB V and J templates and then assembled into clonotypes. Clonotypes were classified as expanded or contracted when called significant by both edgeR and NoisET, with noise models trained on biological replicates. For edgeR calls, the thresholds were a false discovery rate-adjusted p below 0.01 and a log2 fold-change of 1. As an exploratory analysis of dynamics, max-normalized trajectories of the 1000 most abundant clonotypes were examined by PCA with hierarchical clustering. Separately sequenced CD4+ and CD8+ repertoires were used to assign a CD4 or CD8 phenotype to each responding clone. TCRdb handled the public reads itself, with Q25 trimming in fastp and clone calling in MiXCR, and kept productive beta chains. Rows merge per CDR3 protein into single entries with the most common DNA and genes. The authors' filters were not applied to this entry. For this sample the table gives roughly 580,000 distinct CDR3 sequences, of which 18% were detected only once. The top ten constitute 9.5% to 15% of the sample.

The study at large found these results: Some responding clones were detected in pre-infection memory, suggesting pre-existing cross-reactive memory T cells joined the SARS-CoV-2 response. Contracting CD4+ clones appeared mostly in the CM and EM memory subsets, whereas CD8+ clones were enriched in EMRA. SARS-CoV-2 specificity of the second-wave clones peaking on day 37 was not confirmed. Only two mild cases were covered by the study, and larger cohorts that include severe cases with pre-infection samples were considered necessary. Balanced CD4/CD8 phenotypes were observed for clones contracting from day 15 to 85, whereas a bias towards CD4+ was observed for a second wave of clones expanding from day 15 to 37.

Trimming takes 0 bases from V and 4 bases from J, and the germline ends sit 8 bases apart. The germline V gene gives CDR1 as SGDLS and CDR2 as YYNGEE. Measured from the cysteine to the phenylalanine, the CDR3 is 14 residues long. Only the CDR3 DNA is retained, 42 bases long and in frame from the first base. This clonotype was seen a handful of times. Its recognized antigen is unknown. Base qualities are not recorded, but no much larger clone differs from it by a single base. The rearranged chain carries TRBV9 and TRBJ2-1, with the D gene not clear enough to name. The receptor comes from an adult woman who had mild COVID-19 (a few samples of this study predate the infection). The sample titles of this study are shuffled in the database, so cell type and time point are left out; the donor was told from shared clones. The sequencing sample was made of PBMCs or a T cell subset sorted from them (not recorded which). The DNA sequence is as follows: TGTGCCAGCAGCGTAGACAAAAGATACAATGAGCAGTTCTTC. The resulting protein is CASSVDKRYNEQFF.